A single TCR beta chain is shown here with its context. This sample is part of a study of blood T cell repertoires in COVID-19. In the authors' workflow: Estimates of nucleated cell counts were drawn from the amplification of reference gene primers. The protocol was immunoSEQ multiplex PCR, while the TCRdb copy is restricted to in-frame clones and leaves out a portion. V and J calls and clone size are as listed in that table; D and trimming were resolved from the DNA. The sample has roughly 190,000 clones, around 76% seen once; the top ten hold 7.8%. This CDR3 spans 15 amino acids. J was trimmed by 5 bases and V by 2 bases; bases with no gene match: 4. The germline CDR1 and CDR2 sequences are MNHEY and SVGEGT.

Sequencing used peripheral blood. This TCR was sampled from a woman aged 60 to 75 with COVID-19, enrolled during active disease. This sequence joins TRBV6-2 or TRBV6-3 and TRBJ2-3; 10 nucleotides align to TRBD1. DNA of the CDR3: TGTGCCAGCAGTTACACGACAGGGGGCAAAGATACGCAGTATTTT. Its translation is CASSYTTGGKDTQYF.